This paragraph reports one T cell receptor beta chain. No antigen is known for it. After removal of 4 bases from V and 2 bases from J, the junction contained 3 bases not matched to a gene. The CDR3 runs 14 residues. The germline V gene encodes CDR1 SGHRS and CDR2 YFSETQ. Generated by immunoSEQ multiplex PCR, the TCRdb table keeps only in-frame clones and is missing some. The sample lists about 150,000 clones; roughly nine tenths were seen once. These data belong to a study of cytomegalovirus exposure and HLA in healthy donors. Notes on the study in general: The study put some 160 TCR beta chains on its list as cytomegalovirus-associated.

The sequence was obtained from a woman between 18 and 29 years old in good health and CMV-seropositive. V gene TRBV5-1 combines with J gene TRBJ2-7; TRBD1 agrees at 10 bases. The material sequenced was PBMCs. CDR3 in DNA: TGCGCCAGCAGCCAAGGGACAGGGGCCTACGAGCAGTACTTC. Protein product: CASSQGTGAYEQYF.